This T cell receptor beta chain came from a study of cytomegalovirus exposure and HLA in healthy donors. Points from the study as a whole: Many donors carried some public TCRs, although rarity characterized most TCR sequences.

V was cut by 6 bases and J by 6 bases, with 8 bases left in between. The CDR3 has 11 amino acids. Germline CDR1 is ENHRY and CDR2 is SYGVKD. As for this clone: Its antigen is still unknown.

Data came from immunoSEQ multiplex PCR; TCRdb stores just in-frame clones and leaves some out. The sample consists of fewer than 140,000 clones, about 88% of them appearing once. V usage is TRBV10-3 and J usage is TRBJ1-2; D gene ambiguous. The TCR originated in a woman younger than 30 in good health and CMV-seropositive. The sequenced sample was PBMCs. CDR3 in amino acids: CAIRSDDGYTF. The CDR3 coding sequence is TGTGCCATCAGGAGCGACGATGGCTACACCTTC.